This TCR beta chain was profiled in a study of CD8 T cells in ankylosing spondylitis. Whole-study results and caveats: According to the report, clones linked to the disease were significantly enriched in matched synovial fluid samples taken from ankylosing spondylitis patients. Researchers report that disease-linked clones proved CD8+ and relatively rare in peripheral blood.

CDR1 and CDR2 from the germline V gene are WNHNN and SYGVQD (reference sequence). The trim removed 7 bases at V and 3 bases at J, leaving 7 bases unmatched. The CDR3 consists of 16 residues. There are a few counts of this clonotype. Its specificity is not known. Quantitative molecular-barcoded 5'-RACE generated the TCR beta libraries. Via MiXCR, TCRdb re-called the 5' RACE reads, giving one row per CDR3 protein. Of a few hundred thousand distinct CDR3 sequences in the sample, about 20% were seen once. The chain combines TRBV10-1 with TRBJ2-1; 12 bases map to TRBD2. This receptor was identified in a male donor with ankylosing spondylitis or in good health (not recorded which). Sequencing was performed on blood, either unsorted or a sorted T cell fraction (not recorded which). The chain's CDR3 is CASIRLAGALYNEQFF. The CDR3 region has the DNA TGCGCCAGCATAAGACTAGCGGGGGCACTCTACAATGAGCAGTTCTTC.